This TCR beta chain derives from a study of T cell responses to AZD1222 COVID-19 vaccine. Per the germline V gene, CDR1 is SGHDN and CDR2 is FVKESK. CDR3 size: 13 residues. The V and J ends lost 6 bases and 3 bases respectively, with 11 bases between them. The assay was immunoSEQ multiplex PCR, and TCRdb's table has in-frame clones only and misses some. This sample has about 92,000 clones; 91% occur once, and the top ten carry 7.5%. About this clone itself: Its antigen is unidentified.

Study-wide findings and caveats: Close to half of all spike-specific TCRs reportedly target regions of the variants that are unmutated.

The chain has TRBV14 and TRBJ1-1; D may be TRBD1 (5 bases). Source: peripheral blood, taken on day 0 of AZD1222 vaccination. The TCR comes from an adult in good health. This CDR3 reads CASRKRGDTEAFF. The CDR3 bases are TGTGCCAGCAGAAAGAGAGGGGACACTGAAGCTTTCTTT.